The 5 T cell receptor beta chains in this list originate from one sample, sequenced in a study of neurological immune-mediated disorders. TCRdb independently ran MiXCR on the 5' RACE reads; one entry per CDR3 protein. The repertoire holds approximately 30,000 distinct CDR3 sequences, with over 3.5% as singletons. The sample was CD4+ T cells from blood. The receptors here all came from a woman in her thirties or forties in good health.

This clonotype was observed at least ten times. The chain couples TRBV3-1 to TRBJ1-1; 9 bases align to TRBD1. The CDR3 consists of 13 residues. Germline V gives CDR1 LGHDT, CDR2 YNNKEL (reference sequence). The V and J ends lost 4 bases and 4 bases, in that order; junction bases with no gene match: 1. CDR3 region: CASSRDRATEAFF. Written as DNA, the CDR3 is TGTGCCAGCAGCCGGGACAGGGCCACTGAAGCTTTCTTT.

There are many counts of this clonotype. The gene calls are TRBV4-1 and TRBJ2-7, with 12 bases matching TRBD2. Per germline, CDR1 MGHRA and CDR2 YSYEKL. The CDR3 covers 17 residues. V trimming: 1 base; J trimming: 7 bases; junction bases outside the gene matches: 11. CDR3 in amino acids: CASSQGASGGASGEQYF. CDR3 in DNA: TGCGCCAGCAGCCAAGGGGCTAGCGGGGGGGCGTCTGGTGAGCAGTACTTC.

This clonotype came up many times. The gene calls are TRBV5-1 and TRBJ2-1; D is possibly TRBD1 or TRBD2 (5 bases each). Trimming left V 4 bases short and J 0 bases short, with 17 bases between. This CDR3 comprises 17 residues. Germline-derived CDR1 and CDR2 are SGHRS and YFSETQ. The DNA of the CDR3 is TGCGCCAGCAGCGGAACCGGGGCCTTAAGCTCCTACAATGAGCAGTTCTTC. Translation: CASSGTGALSSYNEQFF.

This clonotype showed up many times. The V call is TRBV7-8, the J call TRBJ2-1, with 9 bases fitting TRBD2. CDR1 is SGHVS, CDR2 FQNEAQ, per germline. Unmatched junction bases numbered 21, after V lost 5 bases and J lost 4 bases. CDR3 size: 20 residues. The CDR3 coding sequence is TGTGCCAGCAGCAGACCCAGGGGGGCTAGCGGGAACTGGGGGTACAATGAGCAGTTCTTC. It yields the protein CASSRPRGASGNWGYNEQFF. Filled out from reference TRBV7-8 and TRBJ2-1, the complete variable domain reads GAGVSQSPRYKVAKRGQDVALRCDPISGHVSLFWYQQALGQGPEFLTYFQNEAQLDKSGLPSDRFFAERPEGSVSTLKIQRTQQEDSAVYLCASSRPRGASGNWGYNEQFFGPGTRLTVL.

The sample holds many counts of this clonotype. The V call is TRBV25-1, the J call TRBJ2-7, with D tentatively TRBD1 or TRBD2 (5 bases each). V was trimmed by 3 bases and J by 3 bases, leaving 15 bases between them. This CDR3 region has 15 residues. Per germline, CDR1 MGHDK and CDR2 SYGVNS. As DNA, the CDR3 is TGTGCCAGCAGTGACTATTCCGGGACCCACTACGAGCAGTACTTC. It is translated as CASSDYSGTHYEQYF.